This T cell receptor (beta chain) was found in a study of a mutant IDH1 vaccine in newly diagnosed glioma. The overall study: Eight vaccinations went to patients in weeks 1, 3, 5, 7, 11, 15, 19, 23.

Germline lookup yields CDR1 SQVTM and CDR2 ANQGSEA. V dropped 7 bases and J dropped 4 bases, with 19 bases sitting between them. CDR3 size: 14 residues. Findings and caveats of the study: The occurrence of vaccine-induced immune responses was seen in around 95% of patients.

Details on this clone: Its specificity is not known.

Generated by immunoSEQ multiplex PCR, the TCRdb table keeps only in-frame clones and is missing some. The sample includes over 50,000 clones, 70% to 90% of them seen just once. Sample time point: week 5, during vaccination. A 20-mer mutant IDH1 peptide at 300 ug was injected subcutaneously with topical imiquimod. Sequenced material: PBMCs, taken from a glioma patient whose treatment included an IDH1 peptide vaccine. This sequence was found in a woman aged 40 to 49 with glioma. V gene TRBV29-1 combines with J gene TRBJ1-1; possibly TRBD1 for D (6 bases). DNA for the CDR3: TGCAGCGACGGAGGAGGGACACCTTGCACTGAAGCTTTCTTT. Its translation: CSDGGGTPCTEAFF.